This T cell receptor (beta chain) was documented in a study of identical twins. This clonotype was counted many times. Its antigen is unidentified. Study outcomes and limitations: Excess sharing between twins was weaker in beta out-of-frame sequences. Memory repertoires showed no such pattern, whereas abundant cord blood beta clonotypes carried fewer insertions.

A universal primer site came from template switching; cDNA carried unique molecular identifiers. TCRdb recomputed calls from the 5' RACE reads with MiXCR, one row per CDR3 protein. The sample yields some 230,000 distinct CDR3 sequences, over 5% seen once. The CDR3 consists of 15 residues. In germline, CDR1 is SGDLS, CDR2 YYNGEE. Trimming removed 2 bases from V and 7 bases from J, with 16 bases in between. These sequences were also reported in another study, on T cells expressing NK-cell markers.

The sequenced material came from CD8+ T cells sorted from blood. This TCR derives from a woman aged 18-35 years in good health. The chain joins TRBV9 to TRBJ2-1, with a weak D call TRBD2 (6 bases). As DNA, the CDR3 is TGTGCCAGCAGCGTTTCCGGGACTCTGGAGAATGAGCAGTTCTTC. It yields the protein CASSVSGTLENEQFF. Filled out from reference TRBV9 and TRBJ2-1, the complete variable domain reads DSGVTQTPKHLITATGQRVTLRCSPRSGDLSVYWYQQSLDQGLQFLIQYYNGEERAKGNILERFSAQQFPDLHSELNLSSLELGDSALYFCASSVSGTLENEQFFGPGTRLTVL.